A single sample gave rise to the 21 T cell receptor beta chains below, sequenced in a study of T cells in localized non-small cell lung cancer. TCRdb's copy holds only in-frame clones and misses some; the assay was immunoSEQ multiplex PCR. The table records approximately 24,000 clones, around nine tenths of them present only once. Source: peripheral blood, taken before any cancer treatment. The receptors shown here come from a man aged 40 to 75 with stage I squamous cell lung carcinoma.

The chain couples TRBV6-5 to TRBJ2-3, with 7 positions matching TRBD2. Looked up from germline, CDR1 is MNHEY and CDR2 is SVGAGI. The CDR3 spans 15 residues. V trimming: 6 bases; J trimming: 2 bases; junction bases outside the gene matches: 8. The CDR3 sequence is CASRDGGRDTDTQYF. The CDR3, as DNA: TGTGCCAGCAGGGACGGGGGGAGGGACACAGATACGCAGTATTTT.

The V and J genes are TRBV14 and TRBJ2-7; 12 bases agree with TRBD2. V was pared by 2 bases and J by 4 bases, with 3 bases of the junction left unmatched. The germline V gene encodes CDR1 SGHDN and CDR2 FVKESK. The CDR3 length is 15 residues. The CDR3 is CASSQSTSGGYEQYF. Written as DNA, the CDR3 is TGTGCCAGCAGCCAATCGACTAGCGGGGGATACGAGCAGTACTTC.

The chain links TRBV28 to TRBJ2-1; the D gene is possibly TRBD2 (5 bases). V was trimmed by 4 bases and J by 10 bases, leaving 14 bases between them. In germline, CDR1 is MDHEN, CDR2 SYDVKM. The CDR3 runs to 13 residues. The chain's CDR3 is CASSSTGIGEQFF. The CDR3 DNA follows: TGTGCCAGCAGTTCCACCGGGATAGGGGAGCAGTTCTTC. The variable domain in full, completed from reference TRBV28 and TRBJ2-1, reads DVKVTQSSRYLVKRTGEKVFLECVQDMDHENMFWYRQDPGLGLRLIYFSYDVKMKEKGDIPEGYSVSREKKERFSLILESASTNQTSMYLCASSSTGIGEQFFGPGTRLTVL.

The CDR3 DNA follows: TGTGCTAGTGGCCTCCCCGGGACCGGGGAGCTGTTTTTT. This encodes CASGLPGTGELFF. J is TRBJ2-2 and V is TRBV12-5; no reliable D call. V shed 6 bases and J shed 5 bases, with 10 bases lying between them. The CDR3 extends over 13 amino acids. Germline V gene data show CDR1 as LGHNT and CDR2 as FRNRAP.

The rearrangement uses TRBV27 and TRBJ2-3; D possibly corresponds to TRBD1 (6 bases). The CDR3 contains 14 residues. V dropped 4 bases and J dropped 6 bases, with 14 bases sitting between them. Germline CDR1 is MNHEY and CDR2 is SMNVEV (reference sequence). This chain's CDR3 is CASSSQGLRDTQYF. CDR3 in DNA: TGTGCCAGCAGTTCACAGGGTCTCCGGGATACGCAGTATTTT.

The chain uses TRBV19 and TRBJ1-5; TRBD1 might be the D (6 bases). The length of the CDR3 is 14 residues. CDR1 and CDR2 from the germline V gene are LNHDA and SQIVND (reference sequence). Trimming took off 8 bases at V and 8 bases at J, with 19 bases between the two ends. CDR3 nucleotide sequence: TGTGCCAGTGGCCAGACGGGGGACAAGAAGCCCCAGCATTTT. It is translated as CASGQTGDKKPQHF.

The V gene is TRBV7-9, the J gene TRBJ2-1; perhaps D is TRBD1 or TRBD2 (6 bases each). This CDR3 comprises 14 residues. The V end lost 2 bases, the J end lost 5 bases, and 10 bases lay between the germline ends. The V gene's germline CDR1 is SEHNR and CDR2 FQNEAQ (reference sequence). CDR3 sequence reads: CASSLRGADNEQFF. The DNA for the CDR3 is TGTGCCAGCAGCTTAAGGGGGGCCGACAATGAGCAGTTCTTC.

The CDR3 bases are TGCAGCTCGTCCGGGACAGGTAACACTGAAGCTTTCTTT. Translating gives CSSSGTGNTEAFF. The chain links TRBV29-1 to TRBJ1-1; 8 nucleotides line up with TRBD1. The trim removed 8 bases at V and 2 bases at J, leaving 7 bases unmatched. CDR1 and CDR2 (germline): SQVTM, ANQGSEA. The CDR3 is made up of 13 amino acids. Together with reference TRBV29-1 and TRBJ1-1, the CDR3 gives the full variable domain: SAVISQKPSRDICQRGTSLTIQCQVDSQVTMMFWYRQQPGQSLTLIATANQGSEATYESGFVIDKFPISRPNLTFSTLTVSNMSPEDSSIYLCSSSGTGNTEAFFGQGTRLTVV.

This clone has only a few counts. J is TRBJ1-2 and V is TRBV18; 9 positions match TRBD1. The V gene's germline CDR1 is KGHSH and CDR2 LQKENI. This CDR3 is built from 13 residues. Trimming cost V 4 bases and J 6 bases; bases outside gene matches: 3. The CDR3 bases are TGTGCCAGCTCACTCCGGGACAGGGATGGCTACACCTTC. It is translated as CASSLRDRDGYTF. The complete variable domain, with remaining parts taken from reference TRBV18 and TRBJ1-2, reads NAGVMQNPRHLVRRRGQEARLRCSPMKGHSHVYWYRQLPEEGLKFMVYLQKENIIDESGMPKERFSAEFPKEGPSILRIQQVVRGDSAAYFCASSLRDRDGYTFGSGTRLTVV.

The chain uses TRBV6-1 and TRBJ2-2; no reliable D call. Per the germline V gene, CDR1 is MNHNS and CDR2 is SASEGT. V lost 0 bases and J lost 7, with 9 bases in between. The CDR3 runs to 14 residues. For the CDR3, the DNA is TGTGCCAGCAGTGAAGCGCTTCGCAGCGGGGAGCTGTTTTTT. Its protein product is CASSEALRSGELFF.

The chain couples TRBV19 to TRBJ2-3, with TRBD2 matching 9 bases. The CDR3 sequence is 17 residues long. From germline, CDR1 is LNHDA and CDR2 SQIVND (reference sequence). The ends lost 6 bases at V and 2 bases at J; junction bases unmatched: 12. CDR3 amino acids: CASRPSTGLATTDTQYF. Written as DNA, the CDR3 is TGTGCCAGTAGACCATCGACGGGACTAGCCACCACAGATACGCAGTATTTT.

The J gene is TRBJ2-1, the V gene TRBV10-3, with 9 bases fitting TRBD1. Germline trimming cut 7 bases from V and 1 base from J; bases unmatched to any gene: 11. Germline CDR1 is ENHRY and CDR2 is SYGVKD. This CDR3 spans 17 amino acids. The CDR3 sequence is CAIMAQRDRESYNEQFF. The CDR3, as DNA: TGTGCCATCATGGCCCAGCGGGACAGGGAGTCCTACAATGAGCAGTTCTTC.

This chain connects TRBV27 to TRBJ2-7, with 10 bases that match TRBD1. Germline assignment: CDR1 MNHEY and CDR2 SMNVEV (reference sequence). This CDR3 contains 13 residues. V shed 8 bases and J 1 base; nucleotides not matched to a gene: 2. The CDR3, as DNA: TGTGCCAGCCGACAGGGGGCGTCCTACGAGCAGTACTTC. Its protein is CASRQGASYEQYF.

The chain carries TRBV6-1 and TRBJ2-2; 9 positions match TRBD2. This CDR3 region has 15 residues. Germline-derived CDR1 and CDR2 are MNHNS and SASEGT. V lost 9 bases, J lost 0 bases, and 5 bases stayed unmatched. The CDR3 bases are TGTGCCAGTCTTAGCGGGGGCACGAACACCGGGGAGCTGTTTTTT. The encoded protein is CASLSGGTNTGELFF.

V is TRBV2 and J is TRBJ1-2; weak D call: TRBD1 (5 bases). V was trimmed by 8 bases and J by 8 bases, leaving 12 bases between them. The germline V gene encodes CDR1 SNHLY and CDR2 FYNNEI. The CDR3 sequence is 11 residues long. CDR3 nucleotide sequence: TGTGCCAGCGCCCTCCAGGGAGGCTACACCTTC. This translates into CASALQGGYTF.

This rearrangement joins TRBV19 to TRBJ1-1, with D unclear. The CDR3 consists of 13 residues. Germline V gene sequence: CDR1 LNHDA, CDR2 SQIVND (reference sequence). The V and J ends lost 5 bases and 1 base respectively, with 8 bases between them. CDR3 protein: CASSSSENTEAFF. The DNA for the CDR3 is TGTGCCAGTAGTTCCTCCGAGAACACTGAAGCTTTCTTT. Complete variable domain (other parts from reference TRBV19 and TRBJ1-1): DGGITQSPKYLFRKEGQNVTLSCEQNLNHDAMYWYRQDPGQGLRLIYYSQIVNDFQKGDIAEGYSVSREKKESFPLTVTSAQKNPTAFYLCASSSSENTEAFFGQGTRLTVV.

Comment on this clone: Additional DNA sequences in this sample encode the identical CDR3. The chain uses TRBV29-1 and TRBJ1-1; TRBD1 might be the D (5 bases). This CDR3 region has 12 residues. Trimming shortened V by 1 base and J by 8 bases, and 11 bases separated the two germline ends. CDR1 and CDR2 from the germline V gene are SQVTM and ANQGSEA. CDR3 nucleotides: TGCAGCGTTGAAGGGGGGACGGAGGAAGCTTTCTTT. Residues: CSVEGGTEEAFF.

The rearrangement links TRBV27 to TRBJ2-7, with D perhaps given as TRBD1 or TRBD2 (5 bases each). In germline, CDR1 is MNHEY, CDR2 SMNVEV (reference sequence). Between the trimmed V and J ends, which lost 5 bases and 7 bases, there was a span of 15 bases. The CDR3 has 13 residues. CDR3 DNA sequence: TGTGCCAGCAGTCGGGACGGCGACGGAGAGCAGTACTTC. Protein sequence: CASSRDGDGEQYF.

Only one count was recorded for this clone. Other DNA sequences in the same sample also yield this CDR3. V is TRBV6-6 and J is TRBJ2-2, with D tentatively TRBD1 (5 bases). V lost 4 bases to trimming and J lost 5 bases, with 8 bases between them. The CDR3 covers 13 residues. CDR1 is MNHNY, CDR2 SVGAGI, per germline (reference sequence). CDR3 loop: CASSLTETGELFF. The DNA for the CDR3 is TGTGCCAGCAGTTTGACAGAGACCGGGGAGCTGTTTTTT.

The rearrangement uses TRBV5-1 and TRBJ2-6; TRBD2 matches at 7 bases. Trimming cost V 6 bases and J 0 bases; bases outside gene matches: 9. The CDR3 has 17 amino acids. The germline V gene has CDR1 SGHRS and CDR2 YFSETQ. CDR3 region: CASTGGGPLSGANVLTF. The CDR3 region has the DNA TGCGCCAGCACGGGGGGAGGGCCCCTCTCTGGGGCCAACGTCCTGACTTTC.

The chain links TRBV30 to TRBJ1-1, with TRBD1 as a possible D gene (6 bases). The CDR3 covers 14 residues. Germline V gene data show CDR1 as GTSNPN and CDR2 as SVGIG (reference sequence). Deletions cut 2 bases from V and 8 bases from J, with 18 bases between. As DNA, the CDR3 is TGTGCCTGGAGTTCCGGCAGGGGTATCACCGAAGCTTTCTTT. This encodes CAWSSGRGITEAFF.